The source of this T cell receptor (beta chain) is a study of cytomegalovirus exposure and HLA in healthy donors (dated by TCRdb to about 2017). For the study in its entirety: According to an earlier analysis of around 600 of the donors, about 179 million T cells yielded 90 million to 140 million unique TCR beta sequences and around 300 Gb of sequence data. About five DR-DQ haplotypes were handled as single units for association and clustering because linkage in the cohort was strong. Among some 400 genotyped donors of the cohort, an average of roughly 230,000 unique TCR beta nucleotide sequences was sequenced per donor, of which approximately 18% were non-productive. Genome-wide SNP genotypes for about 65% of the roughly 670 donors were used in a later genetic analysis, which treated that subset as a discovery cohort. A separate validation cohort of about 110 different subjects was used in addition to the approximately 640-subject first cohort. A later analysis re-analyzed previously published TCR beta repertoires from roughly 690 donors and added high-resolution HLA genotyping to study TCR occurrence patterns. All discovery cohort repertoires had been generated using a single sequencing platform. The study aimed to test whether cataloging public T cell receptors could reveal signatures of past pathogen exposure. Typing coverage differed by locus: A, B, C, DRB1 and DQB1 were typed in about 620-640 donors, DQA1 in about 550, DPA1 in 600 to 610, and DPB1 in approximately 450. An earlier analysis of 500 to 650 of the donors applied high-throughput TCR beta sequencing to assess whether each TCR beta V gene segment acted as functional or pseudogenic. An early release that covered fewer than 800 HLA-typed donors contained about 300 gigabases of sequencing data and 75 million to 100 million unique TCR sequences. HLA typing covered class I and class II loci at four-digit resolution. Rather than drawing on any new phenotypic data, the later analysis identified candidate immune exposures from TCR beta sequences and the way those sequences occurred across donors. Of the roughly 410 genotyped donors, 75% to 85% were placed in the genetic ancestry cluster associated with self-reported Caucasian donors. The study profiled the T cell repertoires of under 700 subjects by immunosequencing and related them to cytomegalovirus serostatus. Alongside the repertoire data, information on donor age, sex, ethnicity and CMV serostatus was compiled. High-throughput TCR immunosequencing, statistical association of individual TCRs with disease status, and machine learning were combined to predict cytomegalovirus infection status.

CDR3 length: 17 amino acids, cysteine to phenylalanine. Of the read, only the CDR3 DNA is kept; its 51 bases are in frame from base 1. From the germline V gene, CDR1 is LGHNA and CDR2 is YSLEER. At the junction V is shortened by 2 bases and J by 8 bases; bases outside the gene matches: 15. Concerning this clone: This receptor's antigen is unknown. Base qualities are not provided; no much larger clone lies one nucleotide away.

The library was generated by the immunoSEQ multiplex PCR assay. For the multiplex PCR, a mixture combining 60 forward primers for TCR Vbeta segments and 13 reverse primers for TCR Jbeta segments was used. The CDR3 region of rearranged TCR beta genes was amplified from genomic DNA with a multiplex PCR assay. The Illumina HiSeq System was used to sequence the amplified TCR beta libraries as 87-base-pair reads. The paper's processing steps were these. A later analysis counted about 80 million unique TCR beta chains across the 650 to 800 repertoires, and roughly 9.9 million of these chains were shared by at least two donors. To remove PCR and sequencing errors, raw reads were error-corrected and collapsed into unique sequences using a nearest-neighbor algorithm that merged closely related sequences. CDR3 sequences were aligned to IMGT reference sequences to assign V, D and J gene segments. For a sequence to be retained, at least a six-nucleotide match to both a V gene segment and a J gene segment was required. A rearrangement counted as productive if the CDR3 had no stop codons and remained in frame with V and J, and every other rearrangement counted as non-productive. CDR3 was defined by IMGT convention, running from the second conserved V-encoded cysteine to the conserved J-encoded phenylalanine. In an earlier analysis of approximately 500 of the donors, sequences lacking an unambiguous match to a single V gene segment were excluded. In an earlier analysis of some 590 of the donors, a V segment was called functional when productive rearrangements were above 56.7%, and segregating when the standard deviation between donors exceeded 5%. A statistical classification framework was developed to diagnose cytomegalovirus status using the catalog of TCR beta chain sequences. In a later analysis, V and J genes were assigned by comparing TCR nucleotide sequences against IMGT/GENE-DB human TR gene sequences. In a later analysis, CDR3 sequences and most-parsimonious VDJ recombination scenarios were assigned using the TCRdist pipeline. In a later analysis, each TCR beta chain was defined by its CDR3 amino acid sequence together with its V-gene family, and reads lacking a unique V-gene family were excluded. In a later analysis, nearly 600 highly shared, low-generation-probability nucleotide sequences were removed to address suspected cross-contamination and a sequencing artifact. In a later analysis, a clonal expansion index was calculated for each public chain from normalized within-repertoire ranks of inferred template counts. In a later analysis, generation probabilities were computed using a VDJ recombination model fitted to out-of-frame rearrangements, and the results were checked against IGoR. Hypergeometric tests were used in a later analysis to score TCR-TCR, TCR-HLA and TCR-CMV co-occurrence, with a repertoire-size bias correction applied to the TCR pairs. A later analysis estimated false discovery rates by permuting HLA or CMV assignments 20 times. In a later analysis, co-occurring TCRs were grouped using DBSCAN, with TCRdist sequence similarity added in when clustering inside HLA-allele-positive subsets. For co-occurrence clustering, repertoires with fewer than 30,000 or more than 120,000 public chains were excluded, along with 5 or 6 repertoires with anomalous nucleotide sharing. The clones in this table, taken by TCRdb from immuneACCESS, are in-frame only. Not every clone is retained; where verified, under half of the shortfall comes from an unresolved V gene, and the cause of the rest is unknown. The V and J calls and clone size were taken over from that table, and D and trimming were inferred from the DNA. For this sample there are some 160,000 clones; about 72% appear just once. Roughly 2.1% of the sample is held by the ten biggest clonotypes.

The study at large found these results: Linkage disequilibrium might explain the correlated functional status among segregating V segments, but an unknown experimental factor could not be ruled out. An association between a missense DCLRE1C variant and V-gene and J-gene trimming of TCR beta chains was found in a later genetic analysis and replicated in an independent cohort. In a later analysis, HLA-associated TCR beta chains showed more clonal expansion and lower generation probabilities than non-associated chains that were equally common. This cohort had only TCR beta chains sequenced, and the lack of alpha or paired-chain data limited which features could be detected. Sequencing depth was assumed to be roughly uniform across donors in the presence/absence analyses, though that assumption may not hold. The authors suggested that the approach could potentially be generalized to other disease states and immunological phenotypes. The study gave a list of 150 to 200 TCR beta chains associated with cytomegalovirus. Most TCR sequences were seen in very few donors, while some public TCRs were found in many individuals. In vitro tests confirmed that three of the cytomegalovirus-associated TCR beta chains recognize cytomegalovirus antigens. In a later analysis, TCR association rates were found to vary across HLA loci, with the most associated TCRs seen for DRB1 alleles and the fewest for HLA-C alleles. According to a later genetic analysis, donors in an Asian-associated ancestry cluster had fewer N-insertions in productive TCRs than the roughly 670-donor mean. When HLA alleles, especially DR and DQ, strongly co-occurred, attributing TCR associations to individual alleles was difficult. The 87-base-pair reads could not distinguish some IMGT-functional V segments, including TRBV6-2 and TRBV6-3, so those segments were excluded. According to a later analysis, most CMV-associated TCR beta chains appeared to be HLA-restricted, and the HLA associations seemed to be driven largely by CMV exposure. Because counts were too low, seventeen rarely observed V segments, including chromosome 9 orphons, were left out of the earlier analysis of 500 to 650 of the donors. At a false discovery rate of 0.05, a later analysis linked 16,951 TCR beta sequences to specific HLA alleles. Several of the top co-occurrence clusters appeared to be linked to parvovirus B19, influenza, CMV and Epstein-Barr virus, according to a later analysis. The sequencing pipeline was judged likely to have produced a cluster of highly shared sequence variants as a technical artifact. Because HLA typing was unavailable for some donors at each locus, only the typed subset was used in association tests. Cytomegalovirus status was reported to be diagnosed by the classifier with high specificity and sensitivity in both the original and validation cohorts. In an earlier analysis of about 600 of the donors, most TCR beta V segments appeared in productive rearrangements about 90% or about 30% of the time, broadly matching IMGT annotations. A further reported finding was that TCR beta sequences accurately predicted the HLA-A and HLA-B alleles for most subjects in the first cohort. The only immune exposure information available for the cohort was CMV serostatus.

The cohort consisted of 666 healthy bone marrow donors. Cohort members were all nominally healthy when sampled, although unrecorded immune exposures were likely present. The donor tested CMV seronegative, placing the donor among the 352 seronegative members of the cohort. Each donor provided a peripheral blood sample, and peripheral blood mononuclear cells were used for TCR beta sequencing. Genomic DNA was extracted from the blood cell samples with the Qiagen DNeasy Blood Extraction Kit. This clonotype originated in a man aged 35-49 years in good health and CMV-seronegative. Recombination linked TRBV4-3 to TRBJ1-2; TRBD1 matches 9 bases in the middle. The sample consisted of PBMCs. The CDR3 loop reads CASSQRSSGQGLFGYTF. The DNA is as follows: TGCGCCAGCAGCCAACGATCATCGGGACAGGGACTTTTCGGCTACACCTTC.